The present entry profiles one TCR beta chain with its context. This clone appeared a single time. Its antigen remains undetermined. No qualities accompany the bases; no much larger clone lies one base away. The sample comes from a study of blood T cell repertoires in COVID-19 (dated by TCRdb to 2020 to 2021). For the wider study: Samples covering the acute and convalescent phases of COVID-19 were provided by collaborators in the United States, Italy and Spain. The prospective study material was composed of cDNA or gDNA derived from T cells, B-cell-depleted T cells, or PBMCs. Subjects who had been exposed to COVID-19, were actively infected with it, or had recovered from it provided the deeply sampled blood TCRbeta repertoires that made up the dataset. The repertoires were released in a freely available public database intended as a resource for research on the immune response to SARS-CoV-2. Samples came from the ongoing ImmuneRACE study (first 160 participants) plus 1,254 subjects from 6 global collaborators. Sample metadata almost always included a de-identified subject ID, COVID-19 status, age in years and sex. Where HLA class I and class II types were available, the types were taken from metadata supplied by the sample provider, not from assay-based typing.

The immunoSEQ Assay, a bias-controlled multiplex PCR, was used to amplify TCRbeta CDR3 regions from genomic DNA. Regarding the original processing steps: The number of nucleated cells in each sample was estimated from the amplification of reference gene primers within the assay. Sequence reads were collapsed and filtered to measure the absolute abundance of every unique TCRbeta CDR3 rearrangement. For each sample, productive Simpson clonality was calculated by taking the square root of Simpson's diversity index across productive rearrangements. Not all clones reach the TCRdb copy of this immuneACCESS table, which keeps in-frame sequences only. Checked studies attribute under half of the gap to unresolved V genes and leave the rest unexplained. D and trimming come from the DNA, and the V and J calls and clone size come from that table. The sample table records some 54,000 clones; around 90% of these occur just once. The ten top clones hold approximately 2.1% of the sample.

Summary of the overall study and its limitations: The amount of clinical and demographic metadata varied by source and participant and was provided uncurated.

Collaborating institutions collected whole blood in K2EDTA tubes following their own protocols. For TCRbeta analysis, collaborators shipped samples in one of three forms: frozen whole blood, isolated PBMCs, or DNA extracted from either of those sample types. The CDR3, cysteine through phenylalanine, is 13 amino acids long. Just the 39-base CDR3 DNA is kept, in frame starting at base 1. In the germline V gene (reference sequence), CDR1 corresponds to GTSNPN and CDR2 to SVGIG. The V and J ends are trimmed by 3 bases and 3 bases, leaving 12 bases between them. The sample taken for sequencing was peripheral blood. The chain is encoded by TRBV30 joined to TRBJ2-7; possibly the D gene is TRBD2, per 5 matching bases. This TCR was recovered from a man aged 55 to 70 with acute or convalescent COVID-19. CDR3 region: CAWRTSGNYEQYF. The nucleotide sequence is given as TGTGCCTGGAGAACAAGCGGAAACTACGAGCAGTACTTC.